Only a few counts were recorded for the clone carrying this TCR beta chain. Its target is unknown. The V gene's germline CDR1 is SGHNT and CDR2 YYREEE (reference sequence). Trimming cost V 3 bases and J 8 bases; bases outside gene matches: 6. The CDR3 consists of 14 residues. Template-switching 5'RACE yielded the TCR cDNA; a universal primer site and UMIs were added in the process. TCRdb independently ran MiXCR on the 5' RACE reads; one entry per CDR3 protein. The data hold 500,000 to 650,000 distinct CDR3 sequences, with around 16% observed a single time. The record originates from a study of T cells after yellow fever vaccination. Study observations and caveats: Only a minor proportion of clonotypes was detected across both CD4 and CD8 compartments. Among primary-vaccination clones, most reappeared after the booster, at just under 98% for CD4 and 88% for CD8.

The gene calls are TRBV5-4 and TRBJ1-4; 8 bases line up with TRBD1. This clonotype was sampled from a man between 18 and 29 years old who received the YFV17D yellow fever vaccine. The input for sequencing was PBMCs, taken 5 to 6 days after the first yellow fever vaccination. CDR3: CASSSQGEREKLFF. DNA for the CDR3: TGTGCCAGCAGCTCACAGGGGGAACGGGAAAAACTGTTTTTT. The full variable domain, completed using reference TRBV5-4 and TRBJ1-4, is ETGVTQSPTHLIKTRGQQVTLRCSSQSGHNTVSWYQQALGQGPQFIFQYYREEENGRGNFPPRFSGLQFPNYSSELNVNALELDDSALYLCASSSQGEREKLFFGSGTQLSVL.